This T cell receptor beta chain was documented in a study of T cell responses to AZD1222 COVID-19 vaccine. Study-wide results and caveats: It was only a handful of AZD1222 recipients who were seropositive at baseline.

Germline CDR1 and CDR2: SGHKS and YYEKEE (reference sequence). The CDR3 runs 13 residues. V lost 4 bases, J lost 8 bases, and 4 bases stayed unmatched. Repertoires were generated with immunoSEQ multiplex PCR, while TCRdb's copy carries only in-frame clones and drops some. The profile shows about 37,000 clones, about 88% of them singletons. In the case of this clone: Antigen specificity is unknown.

The receptor comes from an adult in good health. The specimen comprised peripheral blood, sampled on day 0 of AZD1222 vaccination. This chain connects TRBV5-5 to TRBJ1-4, with TRBD1 identical over 8 bases. The CDR3 nucleotides are TGTGCCAGCAGCCCGTGGGACAGGGAAAAACTGTTTTTT. It is translated as CASSPWDREKLFF.